This T cell receptor beta chain was profiled in a study of human T cells and chemical hapten exposure. At the level of the study: Patients had diphenylcyclopropenone applied to the scalp weekly throughout the roughly 25-week study. Overall study findings and caveats: TCRs at a frequency above 1 in 1000 stayed unchanged with DPC sensitization.

Using its own MiXCR run on the RACE reads, TCRdb lists one record per CDR3 protein. Among under 200,000 distinct CDR3 sequences listed, roughly 15% were seen once. Stated time point: patch test 1, 2 weeks after DPC sensitization. Treatment denoted: therapeutic diphenylcyclopropenone sensitization with weekly scalp DPC. The authors extracted total RNA from unfractionated whole blood. The CDR3 is 11 residues long. CDR1 is MNHEY and CDR2 is SVGEGT in the germline V gene. V dropped 6 bases and J dropped 6; count of bases not matched to a gene: 2. This clonotype showed up just a few times. Its matching antigen is unknown.

This TCR came from a woman aged 25 to 45 with alopecia areata. Some clones in this sample may be carry-over from other donors' samples. The chain links TRBV6-2 or TRBV6-3 to TRBJ2-7; 7 positions agree with TRBD2. This specimen was whole blood, taken in connection with sensitization to the hapten diphenylcyclopropenone (DPC). CDR3 DNA sequence: TGTGCCAGCAGCGCGGGGGTCGAGCAGTACTTC. Its translation is CASSAGVEQYF.